Following are 3 T cell receptor beta chains from one sample sequenced in a study of post-analysis software for immune sequencing data. Study-level findings and limits: TRBV segments more frequent in patients than in controls numbered several and included TRBV5-6, TRBV5-1 and TRBV20-1.

The antigens these receptors bind are not known. TCR beta libraries were prepared from cDNA with unique molecular identifiers. TCRdb called the PCR reads again in MiXCR, with one record for every CDR3 protein. Of some 260,000 distinct CDR3 sequences listed, 36% are singletons. The specimen sequenced was blood. Receptor source: a girl aged 5-17 years with multiple sclerosis.

The V and J genes are TRBV20-1 and TRBJ2-7, with D tentatively TRBD1 (5 bases). The ends were cut back, 6 bases at V and 3 bases at J, with 18 bases in the middle. CDR1 and CDR2 (germline): DFQATT, SNEGSKA (reference sequence). The CDR3 covers 14 residues. The CDR3 here is CSAQGPDKIYEQYF. The CDR3 DNA sequence: TGCAGTGCCCAGGGCCCAGACAAGATCTACGAGCAGTACTTC.

This clonotype was seen many times. The rearrangement joins TRBV4-1 to TRBJ2-7; tentative D call: TRBD1 (6 bases). CDR1 is MGHRA and CDR2 is YSYEKL in the germline V gene. The CDR3 is 15 amino acids. V shed 0 bases and J shed 4 bases, with 13 bases lying between them. CDR3 DNA sequence: TGCGCCAGCAGCCAAGAACCGCGAGGGACATACGAGCAGTACTTC. This gives the protein CASSQEPRGTYEQYF.

This clonotype has at least ten counts. CDR3 sequence reads: CASSLNFGQGGRETQYF. The CDR3 coding sequence is TGTGCCAGCAGCTTAAACTTTGGGCAGGGGGGCCGCGAGACCCAGTACTTC. The V call is TRBV7-2, the J call TRBJ2-5; D perhaps matches TRBD1 (7 bases). V was clipped by 2 bases and J by 5 bases, with 21 bases between them. Germline CDR1 and CDR2: SGHTA and FQGNSA. CDR3 length: 17 amino acids.